This TCR beta chain was captured by sequencing in a study of T cells in women clearing cervical HPV infection. Study-wide context: Cases' blood sampling followed lesion detection by median approximately 150 days (90 to 200).

Generated by immunoSEQ multiplex PCR, the TCRdb table keeps only in-frame clones and is missing some. This sample's clone table lists 15,000 to 20,000 clones. General study findings and limits: CIN3+ cases had significantly higher TCR richness than controls; evenness did not differ. TRBV6-7 relative abundance averaged roughly 0.099% in cases and under 0.2% in controls.

The CDR3 loop spans 15 amino acids. Looked up from germline, CDR1 is LNHDA and CDR2 is SQIVND (reference sequence). As concerns this clone: The antigen remains unidentified. The read stops 3 residues short of the end of the CDR3; the missing end is completed from the germline J gene.

Specimen: blood buffy coat. This clonotype was sampled from a woman aged 18 to 75 with a cervical HPV16 infection that either progressed to CIN3+ or cleared (not recorded which). The chain is built from TRBV19 and TRBJ2-6, with 7 bases that match TRBD1. CDR3 DNA, as far as it was read: TGTGCCAGTAGATCGCGACAGGGATCGTCCGGGGTC. Amino acid sequence: CASRSRQGSSGV. The complete CDR3 sequence is CASRSRQGSSGVLTF.